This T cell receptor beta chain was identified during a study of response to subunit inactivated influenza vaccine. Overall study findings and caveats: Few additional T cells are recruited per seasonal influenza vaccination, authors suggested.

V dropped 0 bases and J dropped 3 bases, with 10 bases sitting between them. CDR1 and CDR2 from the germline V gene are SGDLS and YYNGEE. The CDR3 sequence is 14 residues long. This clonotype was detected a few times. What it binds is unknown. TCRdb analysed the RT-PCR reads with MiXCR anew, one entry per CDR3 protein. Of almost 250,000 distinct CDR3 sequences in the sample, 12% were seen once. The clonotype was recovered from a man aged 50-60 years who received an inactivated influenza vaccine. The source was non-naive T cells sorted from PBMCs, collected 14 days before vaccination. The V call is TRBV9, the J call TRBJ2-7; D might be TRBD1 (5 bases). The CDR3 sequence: CASSVDGRDYEQYF. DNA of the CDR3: TGTGCCAGCAGCGTAGACGGCAGGGACTACGAGCAGTACTTC.